Below, 24 T cell receptor beta chains from the same sample are listed, as sequenced in a study of blood T cell repertoires in COVID-19. The table came from immunoSEQ multiplex PCR; TCRdb's copy has only in-frame clones and leaves some out. The sample lists under 45,000 clones; around 83% were seen once. Sample: peripheral blood. All receptors come from a woman over 75 with active or convalescent COVID-19.

The rearrangement uses TRBV28 and TRBJ2-7; 8 bases fit TRBD1. V trimming: 2 bases; J trimming: 6 bases; junction bases outside the gene matches: 6. The CDR3 sequence is 14 residues long. Germline V gene lookup returns CDR1 MDHEN and CDR2 SYDVKM. CDR3 coding DNA: TGTGCCAGCAGTTTAGTCAGGGGGCTCAGCGAGCAGTACTTC. Translating gives CASSLVRGLSEQYF.

DNA of the CDR3: TGCGCCAGCAGCCAATCGGGACAGGGTTCCACTGAAGCTTTCTTT. Translation: CASSQSGQGSTEAFF. The J gene is TRBJ1-1, the V gene TRBV4-1, with 9 nucleotides matching TRBD1. The CDR3 contains 15 residues. The germline V gene encodes CDR1 MGHRA and CDR2 YSYEKL. Losses at the gene ends were 2 bases for V and 4 bases for J; bases not matched to a gene: 5.

The V gene is TRBV5-6, the J gene TRBJ2-2; D is perhaps TRBD2 (5 bases). V lost 0 bases to trimming and J lost 1 base, with 16 bases between them. The CDR3 loop spans 18 amino acids. Germline CDR1 is SGHDT and CDR2 is YYEEEE. In nucleotides, the CDR3 is TGTGCCAGCAGCTTGGGTGGGTGGGAGAGAGAGAACACCGGGGAGCTGTTTTTT. The encoded protein is CASSLGGWERENTGELFF.

The CDR3 bases are TGTGCCAGCTCACGGCCCCTCGAGGCCCAGCATTTT. This codes for CASSRPLEAQHF. The J gene is TRBJ1-5, the V gene TRBV18, with D hard to call. The CDR3 length is 12 residues. Between the trimmed V and J ends, which lost 4 bases and 11 bases, there was a span of 12 bases. Germline CDR1 and CDR2: KGHSH and LQKENI.

The chain combines TRBV15 with TRBJ2-1; D is undetermined. The CDR3 runs to 11 residues. Trimming took 0 bases from V and 15 from J, leaving 9 bases between them. Germline V lookup: CDR1 LNHNV, CDR2 YYDKDF (reference sequence). The CDR3 nucleotides are TGTGCCACCAGCAGAGATTATTTTCGGTTCTTC. Translating it yields CATSRDYFRFF. The full variable domain, its missing parts supplied by reference TRBV15 and TRBJ2-1, is DAMVIQNPRYQVTQFGKPVTLSCSQTLNHNVMYWYQQKSSQAPKLLFHYYDKDFNNEADTPDNFQSRRPNTSFCFLDIRSPGLGDTAMYLCATSRDYFRFFGPGTRLTVL.

In nucleotides, the CDR3 is TGTGCCAGCTCACCACTGGGGGCGTCCACTGAAGCTTTCTTT. This encodes CASSPLGASTEAFF. The chain has TRBV18 and TRBJ1-1, with TRBD1 as a possible D gene (6 bases). The germline CDR1 and CDR2 sequences are KGHSH and LQKENI. This CDR3 region has 14 residues. V lost 1 base and J 4 bases, leaving 10 bases between the germline ends.

This chain connects TRBV7-6 to TRBJ2-1; 9 bases map to TRBD1. In germline, CDR1 is SGHVS, CDR2 FNYEAQ. The trim removed 5 bases at V and 0 bases at J, leaving 5 bases unmatched. The CDR3 covers 16 residues. CDR3 nucleotide sequence: TGTGCCAGCAGCACCCGGGACAGGGTCTCCTACAATGAGCAGTTCTTC. This gives the protein CASSTRDRVSYNEQFF. Based on the CDR3 plus reference TRBV7-6 and TRBJ2-1, the full variable domain is GAGVSQSPRYKVTKRGQDVALRCDPISGHVSLYWYRQALGQGPEFLTYFNYEAQQDKSGLPNDRFSAERPEGSISTLTIQRTEQRDSAMYRCASSTRDRVSYNEQFFGPGTRLTVL.

J is TRBJ2-7 and V is TRBV19; weak D call: TRBD1 (5 bases). The CDR3 has 13 amino acids. V shed 9 bases and J shed 4 bases, with 16 bases lying between them. Germline V gives CDR1 LNHDA, CDR2 SQIVND (reference sequence). CDR3 sequence: CASRGAGWYEQYF. The CDR3 coding sequence is TGTGCCAGCCGTGGGGCAGGGTGGTACGAGCAGTACTTC.

J is TRBJ2-3 and V is TRBV4-2, with D tentatively TRBD2 (6 bases). V was shortened by 1 base and J by 4 bases, with 12 bases between the two germline ends. Germline CDR1 LGHNA, CDR2 YNFKEQ. This CDR3 region has 15 residues. The CDR3 DNA reads as TGTGCCAGCAGCCAAGGGGCGGGGAGTGCAGATACGCAGTATTTT. This gives the protein CASSQGAGSADTQYF.

The chain is built from TRBV5-6 and TRBJ1-5; 8 bases line up with TRBD1. The CDR3 has 16 amino acids. CDR1 is SGHDT, CDR2 YYEEEE, per germline. V gave up 3 bases and J gave up 6 bases; unmatched junction bases: 11. CDR3 sequence: CASSSRRGQGSQPQHF. The CDR3 coding sequence is TGTGCCAGCAGCTCCCGCCGTGGACAGGGTAGTCAGCCCCAGCATTTT.

Here the CDR3 DNA reads TGTGCCAGCAGCCGGTCAACTAATGAAAAACTGTTTTTT. The encoded protein is CASSRSTNEKLFF. The V call is TRBV7-2, the J call TRBJ1-4; D ambiguous. The CDR3 has 13 residues. Germline V gives CDR1 SGHTA, CDR2 FQGNSA. The ends were cut back, 5 bases at V and 0 bases at J, with 4 bases in the middle.

This chain links TRBV21-1 with TRBJ1-5; the table's D call, TRBD1, was not checked against the DNA. TRBV21-1 corresponds to a pseudogene. The CDR3 is 20 amino acids. The CDR3 DNA sequence: TGTGCCAGCAGCAGCTTAGCTTCCAATGATGCTCACAGGGGGCGGGGGCCCCAGCATTTT. Translated, it gives CASSSLASNDAHRGRGPQHF.

CDR3 region: CAWSVLQSNYGYTF. The CDR3 coding sequence is TGTGCCTGGAGTGTTTTACAGAGTAACTATGGCTACACCTTC. The rearrangement joins TRBV30 to TRBJ1-2; unclear D gene. V was pared by 0 bases and J by 1 base, with 9 bases between. This CDR3 is 14 amino acids long. Germline-derived CDR1 and CDR2 are GTSNPN and SVGIG (reference sequence).

This rearrangement joins TRBV5-1 to TRBJ2-7; 10 bases fit TRBD1. The CDR3 contains 14 residues. Losses at the gene ends were 4 bases for V and 2 bases for J; bases not matched to a gene: 3. Germline-derived CDR1 and CDR2 are SGHRS and YFSETQ. The CDR3 sequence is CASSPGQGPYEQYF. DNA of the CDR3: TGCGCCAGCAGCCCGGGACAGGGGCCCTACGAGCAGTACTTC.

This clone was found once. This rearrangement joins TRBV29-1 to TRBJ2-5; the match to TRBD1 covers 8 bases. CDR3 length equals 12 residues. Trimming at V came to 7 bases and at J to 2 bases, leaving 3 bases not matched to a gene. The V gene's germline CDR1 is SQVTM and CDR2 ANQGSEA. CDR3 coding DNA: TGCAGCGGACGGACAGGGCAAGAGACCCAGTACTTC. This translates into CSGRTGQETQYF.

The V and J genes are TRBV20-1 and TRBJ1-2, with 7 bases matching TRBD1. The CDR3 contains 14 residues. The J segment lost 8 bases and the V segment lost 6 bases, leaving 15 bases of the junction unmatched. The V gene's germline CDR1 is DFQATT and CDR2 SNEGSKA (reference sequence). The CDR3 nucleotides are TGCAGTGCGAGTTCGGGGGACAGTTCGGGAGGCTACACCTTC. Translation gives CSASSGDSSGGYTF.

The chain has TRBV4-2 and TRBJ1-4; tentative D call: TRBD1 (6 bases). Germline V CDR1 and CDR2: LGHNA, YNFKEQ. Trimming removed 1 base from V and 7 bases from J, with 16 bases in between. This CDR3 spans 16 amino acids. CDR3 sequence reads: CASSQAVRAGAEKLFF. CDR3 nucleotides: TGTGCCAGCAGCCAAGCGGTTAGGGCAGGGGCTGAAAAACTGTTTTTT.

This clone appeared once. This chain joins TRBV27 and TRBJ1-5, with a possible D match to TRBD1 (6 bases). The CDR3 sequence is 16 residues long. V was pared by 6 bases and J by 1 base, with 16 bases between. Germline V gene sequence: CDR1 MNHEY, CDR2 SMNVEV (reference sequence). The CDR3 nucleotides read TGTGCCAGCAGAATACAGGGAAGAGTCAGCAATCAGCCCCAGCATTTT. This gives the protein CASRIQGRVSNQPQHF.

The chain joins TRBV7-8 to TRBJ2-2, with D possibly TRBD2 on 6 matching bases. There are 16 residues in the CDR3. V gave up 5 bases and J gave up 3 bases, with 16 bases separating them. The V gene's germline CDR1 is SGHVS and CDR2 FQNEAQ. DNA for the CDR3: TGTGCCAGCAGCGCACCGGTCGCGGGGTACACCGGGGAGCTGTTTTTT. It is translated as CASSAPVAGYTGELFF.

The chain links TRBV4-1 to TRBJ2-7; a possible D gene is TRBD2 (5 bases). CDR1 is MGHRA, CDR2 YSYEKL, per germline. V lost 1 base and J 3 bases, leaving 13 bases between the germline ends. There are 15 residues in the CDR3. The CDR3 reads CASSQAPEAVYEQYF. The DNA of the CDR3 is TGCGCCAGCAGCCAAGCCCCGGAGGCGGTCTACGAGCAGTACTTC.

J is TRBJ2-7 and V is TRBV25-1; 9 bases fit TRBD2. The CDR3 has 17 amino acids. The V gene's germline CDR1 is MGHDK and CDR2 SYGVNS. V dropped 3 bases and J dropped 2; count of bases not matched to a gene: 11. This CDR3 reads CASSDFGTSRTTYEQYF. For the CDR3, the DNA is TGTGCCAGCAGTGACTTCGGGACTAGCAGAACTACCTACGAGCAGTACTTC.

This sequence joins TRBV7-2 and TRBJ1-5; 7 bases are shared with TRBD1. The germline CDR1 and CDR2 sequences are SGHTA and FQGNSA. V lost 4 bases to trimming and J lost 4 bases; unmatched junction nucleotides: 1. The length of the CDR3 is 13 residues. CDR3 protein: CASSWDSNQPQHF. CDR3 sequence (DNA): TGTGCCAGCAGCTGGGACAGTAATCAGCCCCAGCATTTT.

This chain connects TRBV5-1 to TRBJ2-7; 12 positions match TRBD2. Per germline, CDR1 SGHRS and CDR2 YFSETQ. The CDR3 is 19 amino acids. Losses at the gene ends were 3 bases for V and 1 base for J; bases not matched to a gene: 14. CDR3 loop: CASSSGGTLAGGSSYEQYF. The CDR3 DNA sequence: TGCGCCAGCAGCTCGGGGGGAACACTAGCGGGAGGATCTTCCTACGAGCAGTACTTC. Full variable domain (rest looked up from reference TRBV5-1 and TRBJ2-7): KAGVTQTPRYLIKTRGQQVTLSCSPISGHRSVSWYQQTPGQGLQFLFEYFSETQRNKGNFPGRFSGRQFSNSRSEMNVSTLELGDSALYLCASSSGGTLAGGSSYEQYFGPGTRLTVT.

The chain recombines TRBV19 with TRBJ1-3; D remains ambiguous. V was trimmed by 3 bases and J by 4 bases, leaving 4 bases between them. This CDR3 has 12 amino acids. Germline CDR1 reads LNHDA; CDR2 reads SQIVND (reference sequence). This CDR3 reads CASSMEGNTIYF. The CDR3 DNA is TGTGCCAGTAGTATGGAGGGAAACACCATATATTTT.